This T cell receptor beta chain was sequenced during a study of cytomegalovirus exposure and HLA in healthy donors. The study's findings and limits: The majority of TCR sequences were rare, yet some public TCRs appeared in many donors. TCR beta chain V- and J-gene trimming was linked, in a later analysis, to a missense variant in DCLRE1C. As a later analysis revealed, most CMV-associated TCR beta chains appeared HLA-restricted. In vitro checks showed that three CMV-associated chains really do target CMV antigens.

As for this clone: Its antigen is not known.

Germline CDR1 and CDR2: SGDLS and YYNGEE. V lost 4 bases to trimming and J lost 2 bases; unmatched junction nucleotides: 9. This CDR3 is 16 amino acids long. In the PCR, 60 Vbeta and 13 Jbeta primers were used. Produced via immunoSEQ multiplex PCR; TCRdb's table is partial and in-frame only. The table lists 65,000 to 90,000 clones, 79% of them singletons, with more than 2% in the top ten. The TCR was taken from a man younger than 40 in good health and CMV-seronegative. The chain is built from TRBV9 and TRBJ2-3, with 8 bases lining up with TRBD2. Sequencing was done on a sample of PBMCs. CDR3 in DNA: TGTGCCAGCAGCCCCACGTCCGGGGGGGCCACAGATACGCAGTATTTT. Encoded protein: CASSPTSGGATDTQYF.